This TCR beta chain came from a study of blood T cell repertoires in COVID-19. Study background: The analysed material was cDNA or gDNA that came from T cells, B-cell-depleted T cells, or PBMCs.

The V gene end was trimmed by 5 bases and the J gene end by 4 bases; junction bases not matched to a gene: 8. Germline CDR1 is SGHVS and CDR2 is FQNEAQ. The CDR3 consists of 16 residues. Followed longitudinally, the Seattle patients had been enrolled during active infection. TCRdb's copy holds only in-frame clones and misses some; the assay was immunoSEQ multiplex PCR. The sample has under 200,000 clones; around 79% are singletons. This sequence joins TRBV7-8 and TRBJ2-5, with TRBD2 matching 12 bases. Input material: peripheral blood. The source is a woman aged 60-70 years with COVID-19, enrolled during active disease. Here the CDR3 reads CASSTLAGGPGETQYF. CDR3 sequence (DNA): TGTGCCAGCAGCACCCTAGCGGGAGGGCCGGGAGAGACCCAGTACTTC.